This T cell receptor (beta chain) was documented in a study of molecular identifiers for immune sequencing clone quantification (dated by TCRdb to 2016 to 2018). About the investigation overall: For a replicate experiment, RNA from approximately 20,000 or 98,000 naive CD8 T cells was divided into five aliquots, and four of the five aliquots were sequenced. The study was a methods study using CD8 T cells to benchmark molecular-identifier clustering-based TCR repertoire sequencing (MIDCIRS) and TCR RNA copy counting. Study-wide findings and limitations: Modeling indicated about 3.1 TCR RNA copies recovered per cell, compared with 9.5 to 10 by digital PCR, which implies a capture efficiency of approximately 30%. In CMV-specific effector cells, over 97% of molecules were held by clones above 20 RNA copies, whereas under 1% of molecules were held by such clones in naive cells. Highly expanded clone sizes could be underestimated if identical TCR molecules share a barcode. The naive libraries included spiked-in Jurkat TCR RNA (around 9 copies' worth), and this Jurkat TCR RNA is not part of the donor repertoire. Even against a background of roughly 1 million naive CD8 T cells, spiked-in Jurkat TCR RNA amounting to a single cell's worth was reported to be detectable. When barcode sub-clustering was not used, chimeric consensus sequences inflated TCR diversity, with chimeras reaching as high as 47%.

Of note for this clonotype: No antigen is known for it. One base away lies a much larger clone, so this may be a sequencing read error.

The library was made by PCR. For sequencing, an Illumina HiSeq 4000 was employed. Bulk TCR libraries were made following a previously described method, with the TCR primers given in Table S5. Total RNA was purified with the Qiagen AllPrep DNA/RNA kit. Reads from multiple sequencing runs of the same library were pooled before analysis. The paper's processing steps were these. Only reads with exact TCR constant sequence were kept, trimmed to 150 nt, and grouped by their 12-nt molecular barcodes. Reads in each barcode group were sub-clustered using a 15% Levenshtein threshold, and a quality-weighted consensus sequence was built for each RNA molecule. Non-functional sequences were excluded, and lower-count sequences lying one edit away from another sequence were also excluded. Based on fitting two negative binomial distributions, any barcode sub-cluster with under 20% of the maximum read count was discarded. The public reads were reanalyzed by TCRdb: fastp trimming at Q25, MiXCR alignment, in-frame beta chains only. Every CDR3 protein is listed once, alongside the most common genes and DNA of its rows. These V and J calls are TCRdb output, not the study's own analysis. The sample table records about 510,000 distinct CDR3 sequences; 20% to 25% of these occur just once. Around 0.84% of the sample goes to the ten largest clones.

Libraries of naive CD8 T cells were built from anywhere between about 20,000 and 1,000,000 sorted cells, with 10%, 30% or 50% of the purified RNA used. On a BD FACSAria II, naive CD8 T cells were FACS-sorted as CD8+CD4-CCR7+CD45RA+ and collected into RLT Plus buffer. To test detection sensitivity, Jurkat RNA equivalent to ten TCR copies was spiked into samples of roughly 18,000-1,000,000 naive CD8 T cells. CD8 T cells were enriched using RosetteSep CD8+ T Cell Enrichment Cocktail and Ficoll-Paque, and the enriched cells then underwent ACK red cell lysis. The V and J ends are trimmed by 1 base and 0 bases, leaving 12 bases between them. Inclusive of the bounding cysteine and phenylalanine, the CDR3 is 17 residues long. Only the CDR3 region is kept as DNA, spanning 51 bases read in frame from base 1. Looking up the germline V gene yields CDR1 LGHNA and CDR2 YSLEER.

Sequencing was done on a sample of naive CD8+ T cells from blood, with Jurkat cell RNA spiked in. Per the publication, the cell subset or site label means: FACS-sorted CD8+CD4-CCR7+CD45RA+ naive T cells. The chain employs TRBV4-3 and TRBJ2-2, with a weak D call of TRBD1 (5 bases match). The sequence came from a human donor in good health. Some libraries in this study had Jurkat cell RNA spiked in. The CDR3 region has the sequence CASSQVHRNANTGELFF. The DNA sequence is given as TGCGCCAGCAGCCAAGTCCACAGGAACGCGAACACCGGGGAGCTGTTTTTT.